This TCR beta chain came from a study of blood T cells in healthy people across ages. The CDR3 covers 16 residues. The V and J ends lost 1 base and 1 base respectively, with 11 bases between them. CDR1 is SGHTA and CDR2 is FQGTGA in the germline V gene. This clonotype came up a few times. Russia was home to the donors, healthy Caucasian individuals aged about 6 to 90. Total RNA extraction produced at least 5 micrograms (per sample) for the study. Combining a sample-barcoded 5' primer with a J-beta primer mix, a second PCR ran for about 6 to 11 cycles. Unique molecular identifiers of 12 random nucleotides labeled each cDNA. TCRdb used MiXCR to reprocess the 5' RACE reads, holding one entry per CDR3 protein. Counted here are 350,000 to 450,000 distinct CDR3 sequences, 45% to 65% occurring once; the ten biggest clones make up under 65%.

This TCR was sampled from a man in his sixties in good health. The V gene is TRBV7-3, the J gene TRBJ2-1; perhaps TRBD2 as D (7 bases). The source material was blood. Here the CDR3 DNA reads TGTGCCAGCAGCTTAAGGGGAGGGGGATCCTACAATGAGCAGTTCTTC. Translating it yields CASSLRGGGSYNEQFF.